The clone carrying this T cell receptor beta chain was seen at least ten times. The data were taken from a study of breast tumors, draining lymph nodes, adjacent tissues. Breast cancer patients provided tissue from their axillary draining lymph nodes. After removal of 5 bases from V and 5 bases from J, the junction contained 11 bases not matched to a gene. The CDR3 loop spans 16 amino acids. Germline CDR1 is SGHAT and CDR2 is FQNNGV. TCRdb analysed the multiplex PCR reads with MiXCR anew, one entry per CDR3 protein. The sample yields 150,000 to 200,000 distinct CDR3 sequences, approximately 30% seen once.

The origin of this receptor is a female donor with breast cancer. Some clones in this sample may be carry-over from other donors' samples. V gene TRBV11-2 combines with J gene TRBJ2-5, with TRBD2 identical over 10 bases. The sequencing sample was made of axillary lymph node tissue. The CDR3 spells CASSPLAGARVETQYF. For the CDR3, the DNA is TGTGCCAGCAGCCCCCTAGCGGGAGCGCGAGTCGAGACCCAGTACTTC.